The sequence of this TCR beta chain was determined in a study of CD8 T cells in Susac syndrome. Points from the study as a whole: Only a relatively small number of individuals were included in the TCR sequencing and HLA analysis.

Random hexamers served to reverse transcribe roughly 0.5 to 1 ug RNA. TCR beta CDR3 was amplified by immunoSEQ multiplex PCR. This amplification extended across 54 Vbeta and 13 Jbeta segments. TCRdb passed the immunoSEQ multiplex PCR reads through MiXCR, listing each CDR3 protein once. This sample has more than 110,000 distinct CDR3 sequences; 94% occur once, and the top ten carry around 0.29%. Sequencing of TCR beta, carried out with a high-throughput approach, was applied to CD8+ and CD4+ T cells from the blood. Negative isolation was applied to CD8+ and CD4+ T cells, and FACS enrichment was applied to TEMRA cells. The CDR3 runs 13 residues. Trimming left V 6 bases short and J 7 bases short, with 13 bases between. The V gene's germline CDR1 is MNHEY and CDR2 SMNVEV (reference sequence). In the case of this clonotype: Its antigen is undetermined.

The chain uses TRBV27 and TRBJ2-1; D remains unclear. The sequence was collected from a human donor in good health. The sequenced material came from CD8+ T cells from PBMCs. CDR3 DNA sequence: TGTGCCAGCAGCCCCCTTATTCCTAATGAGCAGTTCTTC. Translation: CASSPLIPNEQFF.